The 18 T cell receptor beta chains reported below all come from one sample, sequenced in a study of cytotoxic CD8 clonotypes in ibrutinib-treated CLL (dated by TCRdb to the early 2020s). Receptor amplification or capture employed the immunoSEQ multiplex PCR assay. TCRdb re-hosts the immuneACCESS table, in-frame sequences only. Its copies lack some clones; in the studies checked, an unresolved V gene accounts for under half of them, and the cause for the rest is not known. The sample records 150,000 or so clones, roughly 77% of which are singletons. 25% to 35% of the sample is in the top ten clones. The time point tag for this specimen amounts to: 12 months on ibrutinib. The sample here was PBMCs, taken after 12 months of ibrutinib treatment. The receptors come from a human donor with chronic lymphocytic leukemia.

This rearrangement joins TRBV28 to TRBJ1-6; tentative D call: TRBD1 (5 bases). Trimming pared 5 bases from V and 10 bases from J, leaving 15 bases between. This CDR3 is 14 amino acids long. Germline-derived CDR1 and CDR2 are MDHEN and SYDVKM. The CDR3 spells CASSDRARGSPLHF. DNA of the CDR3: TGTGCCAGCAGTGACCGGGCCCGGGGCTCACCCCTCCACTTT.

V usage is TRBV4-1 and J usage is TRBJ2-7; no clear D. The V gene's germline CDR1 is MGHRA and CDR2 YSYEKL. This CDR3 region has 16 residues. V was shortened by 1 base and J by 6 bases, with 19 bases between the two germline ends. The CDR3 DNA sequence: TGCGCCAGCAGCCAAGGACCGGGCGAAACATCCCTCGAGCAGTACTTC. Translation: CASSQGPGETSLEQYF.

The chain recombines TRBV11-3 with TRBJ2-2; no definite D call. The germline V and J ends were trimmed by 1 base and 4 bases, with 13 bases remaining between them. Germline CDR1 SGHNT, CDR2 YENEEA. The CDR3 has 16 residues. CDR3 region: CASSLAPGLGTGELFF. As DNA, the CDR3 is TGTGCCAGCAGCTTAGCTCCGGGCTTGGGCACCGGGGAGCTGTTTTTT.

The chain uses TRBV5-4 and TRBJ2-5; possibly TRBD1 for D (5 bases). The V and J ends lost 0 bases and 1 base respectively, with 16 bases between them. Germline V gene data show CDR1 as SGHNT and CDR2 as YYREEE (reference sequence). The CDR3 is made up of 17 amino acids. The CDR3 spells CASSLAAWGSPQETQYF. Written as DNA, the CDR3 is TGTGCCAGCAGCTTGGCCGCCTGGGGCTCCCCCCAAGAGACCCAGTACTTC.

This clone was recorded a few times. The CDR3 DNA reads as TGTGCCAGCAGCTTAGGAGGGACGGGGAATCAGCCCCAGCATTTT. Translating it yields CASSLGGTGNQPQHF. The genes are TRBV11-2 and TRBJ1-5, with a tentative D call TRBD1 (5 bases). Germline V gene data show CDR1 as SGHAT and CDR2 as FQNNGV. The CDR3 is 15 amino acids. Between the trimmed V and J ends, which lost 1 base and 4 bases, there was a span of 11 bases.

At least ten counts were recorded for this clone. This chain links TRBV28 with TRBJ1-5; possible D gene TRBD1, 5 bases. The ends were cut back, 7 bases at V and 2 bases at J, with 9 bases in the middle. The CDR3 length is 13 residues. CDR1 and CDR2 (germline): MDHEN, SYDVKM. In DNA form, the CDR3 reads TGTGCCAGCAAGAGGGACGGCAATCAGCCCCAGCATTTT. This gives the protein CASKRDGNQPQHF.

This clone was observed once. The genes are TRBV19 and TRBJ1-2; TRBD1 agrees at 7 bases. The CDR3 contains 14 residues. The germline gives CDR1 LNHDA, CDR2 SQIVND (reference sequence). After removal of 7 bases from V and 4 bases from J, the junction contained 9 bases not matched to a gene. The CDR3 DNA sequence: TGTGCCAGTACCATAAGGGGGCCAGGCTATGGCTACACCTTC. Residues: CASTIRGPGYGYTF.

The gene calls are TRBV11-3 and TRBJ2-7, with D tentatively TRBD1 or TRBD2 (5 bases each). Germline CDR1 SGHNT, CDR2 YENEEA. CDR3 length equals 16 residues. V lost 1 base and J 0 bases, leaving 13 bases between the germline ends. CDR3 sequence (DNA): TGTGCCAGCAGCTTAGGTCTGGGGGAGAGCTCCTACGAGCAGTACTTC. It encodes CASSLGLGESSYEQYF.

This sequence joins TRBV30 and TRBJ1-1; D gene uncertain. This CDR3 region has 13 residues. V was clipped by 0 bases and J by 5 bases, with 10 bases between them. CDR1 GTSNPN and CDR2 SVGIG come from the germline V gene (reference sequence). The CDR3 region is CAWSVLSPTEAFF. In DNA, the CDR3 is TGTGCCTGGAGTGTACTATCTCCGACTGAAGCTTTCTTT.

The genes are TRBV29-1 and TRBJ1-2; D unclear. Germline CDR1 reads SQVTM; CDR2 reads ANQGSEA. Trimming stripped 1 base from V and 5 bases from J, with 8 bases between. The CDR3 length is 12 residues. In nucleotides, the CDR3 is TGCAGCGTTGAAGTTGGGTTTTATGGCTACACCTTC. Translated, it gives CSVEVGFYGYTF.

The J gene is TRBJ2-7, the V gene TRBV5-1; no clear D. V was shortened by 4 bases and J by 4 bases, with 6 bases between the two germline ends. In germline, CDR1 is SGHRS, CDR2 YFSETQ. This CDR3 comprises 11 residues. The CDR3 loop reads CASSQNYEQYF. CDR3 sequence (DNA): TGCGCCAGCAGCCAGAATTACGAGCAGTACTTC. Variable domain in full (rest from reference TRBV5-1 and TRBJ2-7): KAGVTQTPRYLIKTRGQQVTLSCSPISGHRSVSWYQQTPGQGLQFLFEYFSETQRNKGNFPGRFSGRQFSNSRSEMNVSTLELGDSALYLCASSQNYEQYFGPGTRLTVT.

Here the CDR3 reads CASSLEGRNNEKLFF. The CDR3 bases are TGTGCCAGCAGCTTAGAAGGGAGAAATAATGAAAAACTGTTTTTT. V usage is TRBV13 and J usage is TRBJ1-4; D not certain. This CDR3 comprises 15 residues. Trimming removed 1 base from V and 4 bases from J, with 10 bases in between. Germline lookup yields CDR1 PRHDT and CDR2 FYEKMQ (reference sequence).

This chain joins TRBV7-8 and TRBJ2-4; 7 positions match TRBD1. Trimming at V came to 5 bases and at J to 1 base, leaving 5 bases not matched to a gene. CDR1 is SGHVS and CDR2 is FQNEAQ in the germline V gene. The CDR3 covers 15 residues. The CDR3, as DNA: TGTGCCAGCAGCCCATACAGGGGTGCCAAAAACATTCAGTACTTC. Encoded protein: CASSPYRGAKNIQYF.

The chain recombines TRBV5-1 with TRBJ2-7; 10 bases line up with TRBD1. V gave up 3 bases and J gave up 5 bases; unmatched junction bases: 11. The germline V gene has CDR1 SGHRS and CDR2 YFSETQ. This CDR3 comprises 16 residues. CDR3 sequence (DNA): TGCGCCAGCAGCTCCGCCGGGGGACAGGGGAAGAACGAGCAGTACTTC. Its translation is CASSSAGGQGKNEQYF.

V usage is TRBV6-5 and J usage is TRBJ1-1; no clear D gene. V was shortened by 7 bases and J by 6 bases, with 12 bases between the two germline ends. This CDR3 is 12 amino acids long. Looked up from germline, CDR1 is MNHEY and CDR2 is SVGAGI. CDR3 bases: TGTGCCAGCATGGAGCCGGCCGCTGAAGCTTTCTTT. It codes for CASMEPAAEAFF.

V and J are TRBV5-1 and TRBJ1-6, with 8 bases matching TRBD1. Germline CDR1 reads SGHRS; CDR2 reads YFSETQ. The CDR3 contains 16 residues. The J segment lost 8 bases and the V segment lost 0 bases, leaving 7 bases of the junction unmatched. CDR3 in DNA: TGCGCCAGCAGCTTGGTACAGGGGGGTTTGGATTCACCCCTCCACTTT. This gives the protein CASSLVQGGLDSPLHF.

This clone was detected only a few times. The chain uses TRBV6-5 and TRBJ1-6; no definite D call. Trimming shortened V by 2 bases and J by 6 bases, and 11 bases separated the two germline ends. The CDR3 is 15 amino acids. Germline CDR1 MNHEY, CDR2 SVGAGI. CDR3 sequence (DNA): TGTGCCAGCAGTTACAAGAACAGAATTAATTCACCCCTCCACTTT. Its protein is CASSYKNRINSPLHF.

The gene calls are TRBV5-4 and TRBJ2-5, with D perhaps TRBD2 (5 bases). The germline gives CDR1 SGHNT, CDR2 YYREEE (reference sequence). V was cut by 0 bases and J by 3 bases, with 9 bases left in between. The CDR3 sequence is 14 residues long. CDR3 residues: CASSLAFGEETQYF. The DNA for the CDR3 is TGTGCCAGCAGCTTGGCATTCGGGGAAGAGACCCAGTACTTC.